The clone carrying this TCR beta chain showed up just a few times. The antigen is not known. CD4+ naive, central memory, regulatory and stem cell-like memory cells were sorted via CD45RO/CCR7/CD25/CD127/CD95/CD27. The record originates from a study of beta chain features in type 1 diabetes. Study at large: Cell yields, gender and age were comparable in patients and healthy donors. Study findings and constraints: In type 1 diabetes patients, VDJ junctions had fewer insertions; deletions at these junctions were more frequent. Possible PCR preference for shorter templates applied equally to patients and controls.

Expressed TCRB transcripts were sequenced after all isolated RNA was converted to cDNA. Measured with immunoSEQ multiplex PCR; TCRdb has only the in-frame clones, and not every one. The table has 150,000 to 190,000 clones, around 8% seen once. The CDR3 spans 15 residues. The V segment lost 1 base and the J segment 6 bases; nucleotides outside the gene matches: 6. Germline lookup yields CDR1 GTSNPN and CDR2 SVGIG (reference sequence). The source of this sequence is a man between 18 and 29 years old in good health. Sequences were obtained from central memory CD4+ T cells from blood. The chain links TRBV30 to TRBJ2-2, with 9 bases identical to TRBD2. CDR3 sequence: CAWSAQAGGPGELFF. The CDR3, as DNA: TGTGCCTGGAGTGCCCAGGCGGGGGGGCCCGGGGAGCTGTTTTTT.